This T cell receptor beta chain was retrieved from a study of shared clonotypes between healthy human individuals. Using immunoSEQ multiplex PCR, the repertoire was profiled, and TCRdb retains in-frame clones only, with some absent. The repertoire has about 490,000 clones, about 85% of them found once; the top ten carry approximately 12%. CDR1 and CDR2 from the germline V gene are MNHNS and SASEGT. CDR3 length equals 15 residues. The V and J ends lost 7 bases and 0 bases respectively, with 14 bases between them. The J gene is TRBJ2-3, the V gene TRBV6-1, with a tentative D call TRBD2 (5 bases). The clonotype originates from a woman aged 35 to 49 in good health. Some clones in this sample may be carry-over from other donors' samples. The sample was PBMCs. CDR3 loop: CASTLDSPSTDTQYF. CDR3 coding DNA: TGTGCCAGCACCTTGGACTCTCCTAGCACAGATACGCAGTATTTT.